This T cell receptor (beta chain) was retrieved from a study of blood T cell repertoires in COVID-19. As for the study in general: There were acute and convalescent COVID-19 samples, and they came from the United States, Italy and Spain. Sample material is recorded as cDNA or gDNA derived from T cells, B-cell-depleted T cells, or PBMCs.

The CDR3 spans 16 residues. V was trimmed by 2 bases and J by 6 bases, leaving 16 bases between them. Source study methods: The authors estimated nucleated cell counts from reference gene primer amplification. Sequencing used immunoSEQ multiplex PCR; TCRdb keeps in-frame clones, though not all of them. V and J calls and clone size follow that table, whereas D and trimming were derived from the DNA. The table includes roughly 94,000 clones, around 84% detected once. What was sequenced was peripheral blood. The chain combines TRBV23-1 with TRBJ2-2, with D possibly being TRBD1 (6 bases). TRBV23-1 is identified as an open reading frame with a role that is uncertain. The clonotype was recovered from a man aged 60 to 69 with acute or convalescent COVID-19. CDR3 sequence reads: CASSQHDRFAAGELFF. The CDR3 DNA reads TGCGCCAGCAGTCAACACGACAGGTTTGCCGCCGGGGAGCTGTTTTTT.